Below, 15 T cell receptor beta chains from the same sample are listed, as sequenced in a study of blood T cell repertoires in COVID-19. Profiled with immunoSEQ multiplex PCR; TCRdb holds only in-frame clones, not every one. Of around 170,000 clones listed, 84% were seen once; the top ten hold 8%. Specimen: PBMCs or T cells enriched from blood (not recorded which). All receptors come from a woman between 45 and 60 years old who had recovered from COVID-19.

CDR3 sequence (DNA): TGCAGCGCTGGACGTCCCGGGACAGGGTATGGCTACACCTTC. As protein: CSAGRPGTGYGYTF. The rearrangement uses TRBV29-1 and TRBJ1-2; 9 bases line up with TRBD1. Germline lookup yields CDR1 SQVTM and CDR2 ANQGSEA. J lost 5 bases, V lost 7 bases, and 11 bases had no gene match. CDR3 length equals 14 residues.

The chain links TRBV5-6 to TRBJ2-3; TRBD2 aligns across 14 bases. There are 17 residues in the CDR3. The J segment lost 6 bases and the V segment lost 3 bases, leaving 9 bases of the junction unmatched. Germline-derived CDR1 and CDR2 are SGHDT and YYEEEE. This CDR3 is CASSWGLAGVIRDTQYF. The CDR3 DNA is TGTGCCAGCAGCTGGGGACTAGCGGGGGTAATAAGGGATACGCAGTATTTT. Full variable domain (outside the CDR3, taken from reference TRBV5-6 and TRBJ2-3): DAGVTQSPTHLIKTRGQQVTLRCSPKSGHDTVSWYQQALGQGPQFIFQYYEEEERQRGNFPDRFSGHQFPNYSSELNVNALLLGDSALYLCASSWGLAGVIRDTQYFGPGTRLTVL.

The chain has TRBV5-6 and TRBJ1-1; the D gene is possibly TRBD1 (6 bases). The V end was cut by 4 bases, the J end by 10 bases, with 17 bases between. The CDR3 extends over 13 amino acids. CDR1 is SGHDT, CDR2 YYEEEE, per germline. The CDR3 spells CASSQPGQFGAFF. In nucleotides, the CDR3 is TGTGCCAGCAGCCAACCCGGACAGTTTGGAGCTTTCTTT.

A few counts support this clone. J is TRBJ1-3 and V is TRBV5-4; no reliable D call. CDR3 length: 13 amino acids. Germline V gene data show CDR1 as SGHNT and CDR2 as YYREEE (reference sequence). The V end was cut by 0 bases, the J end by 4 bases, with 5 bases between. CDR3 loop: CASSLAGGNTIYF. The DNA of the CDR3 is TGTGCCAGCAGCTTGGCCGGGGGAAACACCATATATTTT.

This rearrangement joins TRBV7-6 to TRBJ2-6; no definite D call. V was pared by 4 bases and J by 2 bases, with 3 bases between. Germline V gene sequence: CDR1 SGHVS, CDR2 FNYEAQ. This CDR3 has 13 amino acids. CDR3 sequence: CASSYTGANVLTF. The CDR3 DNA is TGTGCCAGCAGCTATACTGGGGCCAACGTCCTGACTTTC.

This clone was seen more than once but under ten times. The DNA of the CDR3 is TGTGCCAGCAGTTTCACGGGGGGCGCCTTCTACGAGCAGTACTTC. It encodes CASSFTGGAFYEQYF. This sequence joins TRBV27 and TRBJ2-7; TRBD2 might be the D (7 bases). The CDR3 sequence is 15 residues long. The V gene's germline CDR1 is MNHEY and CDR2 SMNVEV (reference sequence). The ends were cut back, 3 bases at V and 3 bases at J, with 15 bases in the middle.

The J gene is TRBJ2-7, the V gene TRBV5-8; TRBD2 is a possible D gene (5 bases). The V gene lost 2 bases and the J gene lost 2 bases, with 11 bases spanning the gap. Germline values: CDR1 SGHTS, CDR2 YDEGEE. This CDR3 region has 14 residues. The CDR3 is CASSFAGETYEQYF. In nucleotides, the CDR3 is TGTGCCAGCAGCTTTGCCGGGGAGACCTACGAGCAGTACTTC.

The CDR3 nucleotides are TGCGCCAGCAGTCCAAACAGGGGGCCCACCGGGGAGCTGTTTTTT. Amino acids: CASSPNRGPTGELFF. This sequence joins TRBV5-1 and TRBJ2-2; TRBD1 matches at 9 bases. Germline V gene data show CDR1 as SGHRS and CDR2 as YFSETQ. With 5 bases clipped from V and 4 bases from J, the junction kept 6 bases outside the gene matches. The CDR3 sequence is 15 residues long.

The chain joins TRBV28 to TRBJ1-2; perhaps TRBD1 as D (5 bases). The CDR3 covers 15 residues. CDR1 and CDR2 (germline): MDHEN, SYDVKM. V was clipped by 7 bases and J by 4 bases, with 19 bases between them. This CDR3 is CASIPNGGYGYGYTF. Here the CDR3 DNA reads TGTGCCAGCATCCCTAATGGGGGGTATGGCTATGGCTACACCTTC.

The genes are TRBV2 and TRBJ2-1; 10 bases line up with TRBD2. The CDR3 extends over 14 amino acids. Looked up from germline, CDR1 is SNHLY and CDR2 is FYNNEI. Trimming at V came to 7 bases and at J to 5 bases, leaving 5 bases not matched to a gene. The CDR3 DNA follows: TGTGCCAGCAAGGAGAGCGGGGGGGACAATGAGCAGTTCTTC. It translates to CASKESGGDNEQFF.

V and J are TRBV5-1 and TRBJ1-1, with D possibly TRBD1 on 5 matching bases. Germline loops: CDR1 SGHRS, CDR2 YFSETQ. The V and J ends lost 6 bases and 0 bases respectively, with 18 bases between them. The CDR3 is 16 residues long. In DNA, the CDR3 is TGCGCCAGCACCTTTGCAGGCGGGGGTATGAACACTGAAGCTTTCTTT. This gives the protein CASTFAGGGMNTEAFF.

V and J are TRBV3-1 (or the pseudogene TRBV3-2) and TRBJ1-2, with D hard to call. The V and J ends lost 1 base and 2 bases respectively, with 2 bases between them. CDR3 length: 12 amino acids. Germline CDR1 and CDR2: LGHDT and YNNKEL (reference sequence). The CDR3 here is CASSQANYGYTF. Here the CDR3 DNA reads TGTGCCAGCAGCCAAGCAAACTATGGCTACACCTTC.

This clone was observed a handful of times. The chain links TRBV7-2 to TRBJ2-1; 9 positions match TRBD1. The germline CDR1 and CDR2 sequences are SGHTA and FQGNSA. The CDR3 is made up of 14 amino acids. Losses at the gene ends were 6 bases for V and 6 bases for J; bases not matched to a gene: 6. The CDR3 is CASSGTGLINEQFF. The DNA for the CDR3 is TGTGCCAGCAGTGGGACAGGGTTGATCAATGAGCAGTTCTTC.

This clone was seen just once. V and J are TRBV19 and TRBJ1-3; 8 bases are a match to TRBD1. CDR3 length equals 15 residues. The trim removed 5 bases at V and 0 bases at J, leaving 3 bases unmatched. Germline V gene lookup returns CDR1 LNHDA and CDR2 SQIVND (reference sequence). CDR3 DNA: TGTGCCAGTAGTGAAACAGGGGGCTCTGGAAACACCATATATTTT. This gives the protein CASSETGGSGNTIYF.

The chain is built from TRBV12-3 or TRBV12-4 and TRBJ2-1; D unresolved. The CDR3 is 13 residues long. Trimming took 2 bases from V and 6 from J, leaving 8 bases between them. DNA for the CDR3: TGTGCCAGCAGTTTACTAGTGGGCAATGAGCAGTTCTTC. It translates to CASSLLVGNEQFF.